This T cell receptor (beta chain) was found in a study of OX40 agonist ivuxolimab in advanced cancers. Broadly, across the study: Ivuxolimab was an agonistic, fully human IgG2 monoclonal antibody directed against OX40 (CD134), a costimulatory receptor. The paper covers the monotherapy dose-escalation part of the phase I ivuxolimab trial, which included N of about 56 patients. A male proportion of roughly 80% and a mean age of around 60 years, ranging from about 20 to 85, were recorded for the dose-escalation cohort. Intravenous ivuxolimab was administered to patients every 2 weeks at six dose levels: 0.01, 0.1, 0.3, 1.5, 3 and 10 mg/kg. Prior anti-PD-1, anti-PD-L1 or anti-CTLA-4 therapy was permitted, and 40% of dose-escalation patients had received checkpoint inhibitors. Partial responses occurred in three dose-escalation patients, of whom one had hepatocellular carcinoma and two had cutaneous melanoma. Peripheral TCRbeta sequencing aimed to test whether ivuxolimab altered TCR sequence diversity and caused clonal T-cell expansion. Of the roughly 51 patients in dose escalation, about 20 had hepatocellular carcinoma, some 15 had melanoma, 9 had renal cell carcinoma and 9 had head and neck cancer.

Broader findings and caveats from the paper: The antigen specificity of the clonally expanded peripheral T cells was not determined. Low levels of normalized T-cell clonal expansion were also shown by some nonresponding patients. After ivuxolimab, expanded clones were on average more numerous among CD8+ T cells than among CD4+ T cells. In partial responders in the 0.1-3.0 mg/kg groups, normalized peripheral clonal expansion was found to be among the lowest, especially among CD8+ T cells. At doses from 0.1 to 3.0 mg/kg, clonal expansion was seen in both CD4+ and CD8+ blood T cells between baseline and week 6.

Genomic DNA was extracted from sorted cells for sequencing of the TCRbeta CDR3 region. The immunoSEQ Assay was used to sequence the TCRbeta CDR3 regions. TCRdb re-hosts the immuneACCESS table, in-frame sequences only. Its copies lack some clones; in the studies checked, an unresolved V gene accounts for under half of them, and the cause for the rest is not known. The sample table records about 60,000 clones; 75% to 90% of these occur just once. The ten largest clonotypes hold 0.55% to 0.6% of the sample. The trial excluded patients who had a history of autoimmune disease or were on systemic immunosuppression. In every dose cohort, peripheral blood was drawn for TCR sequencing at baseline, cycle 4 day 1, and cycle 7 day 1. The samples were taken from a phase I, first-in-human, multicenter, open-label dose-escalation trial of ivuxolimab. The trial enrolled adults with locally advanced or metastatic head and neck squamous cell, hepatocellular, melanoma or renal cell carcinoma. Before TCR sequencing, CD4+ T cells and CD8+ T cells from peripheral blood were sorted into separate populations.

A remark on this clone: There is no known antigen for this receptor. The sample holds no much larger clone one base away, and base qualities are not on file.

Including the terminal cysteine and phenylalanine, the CDR3 comprises 14 residues. Of the read, only the CDR3 DNA is kept; its 42 bases are in frame from base 1. The junction shows trimming of 5 bases on V and 7 bases on J, and the gene matches do not reach 9 bases of it. Looking up the germline V gene yields CDR1 SGHVS and CDR2 FNYEAQ. Source: CD4+ or CD8+ T cells sorted from blood, taken in a trial of the OX40 agonist ivuxolimab. The sequence was collected from an adult with an advanced solid tumor such as melanoma, head and neck, liver or kidney cancer. The sequence links TRBV7-6 to TRBJ2-7; 9 bases in the junction line up with TRBD2. The bases are TGTGCCAGCAGCCCCGGGACTAGCTCCGGGGAGCAGTACTTC. Translated, this is CASSPGTSSGEQYF.